This T cell receptor (beta chain) was recorded in a study of identical twins. Study-level findings and limits: The analysis was cross-sectional rather than longitudinal within donors. Zero-insertion analyses might be partly confounded by invariant T cells like MAIT and iNKT. The more abundant beta clonotypes in cord blood had fewer insertions, and memory repertoires did not show this.

There are many counts of this clonotype. No antigen is known for it. Trimming pared 8 bases from V and 5 bases from J, leaving 7 bases between. Germline V gene lookup returns CDR1 SNHLY and CDR2 FYNNEI. The CDR3 covers 11 residues. A universal primer site was incorporated via template switching, and the cDNA contained unique molecular identifiers. TCRdb called the 5' RACE reads again in MiXCR, with one record for every CDR3 protein. The data show 700,000 or so distinct CDR3 sequences, over 8.5% seen once. The data also belong to a second study, concerning yellow fever vaccine responses in identical twins.

The V gene is TRBV2, the J gene TRBJ1-5; D is possibly TRBD1 (6 bases). Sequencing input: PBMCs. This sequence originates from a woman younger than 35 in good health. CDR3 bases: TGTGCCAGCGGACAGCATCAGCCCCAGCATTTT. This translates into CASGQHQPQHF.